These 21 T cell receptor beta chains were all obtained from the same sample, sequenced in a study of T cell responses to AZD1222 COVID-19 vaccine. The protocol was immunoSEQ multiplex PCR, while the TCRdb copy is restricted to in-frame clones and leaves out a portion. The table records some 87,000 clones, approximately 90% of them present only once. The input for sequencing was peripheral blood, taken on day 0 of AZD1222 vaccination. Receptors were obtained from an adult in good health.

This chain joins TRBV5-1 and TRBJ1-4, with no clear D. The germline V gene encodes CDR1 SGHRS and CDR2 YFSETQ. Trimming left V 0 bases short and J 4 bases short, with 16 bases between. This CDR3 is built from 17 residues. Here the CDR3 reads CASSLGPGSALNEKLFF. The DNA of the CDR3 is TGCGCCAGCAGCTTGGGCCCTGGATCCGCCCTTAATGAAAAACTGTTTTTT.

The gene calls are TRBV5-1 and TRBJ2-3, with 10 bases identical to TRBD2. CDR1 and CDR2 (germline): SGHRS, YFSETQ. The V segment lost 4 bases and the J segment 0 bases; nucleotides outside the gene matches: 2. CDR3 size: 15 residues. The CDR3, as DNA: TGCGCCAGCAGCCTAGCGGGAGTGAGCACAGATACGCAGTATTTT. It yields the protein CASSLAGVSTDTQYF. The entire variable domain, with the rest obtained from reference TRBV5-1 and TRBJ2-3, is as follows: KAGVTQTPRYLIKTRGQQVTLSCSPISGHRSVSWYQQTPGQGLQFLFEYFSETQRNKGNFPGRFSGRQFSNSRSEMNVSTLELGDSALYLCASSLAGVSTDTQYFGPGTRLTVL.

The V and J genes are TRBV7-2 and TRBJ1-2, with 12 bases lining up with TRBD1. V trimming: 5 bases; J trimming: 5 bases; junction bases outside the gene matches: 15. The CDR3 length is 18 residues. Germline V gene lookup returns CDR1 SGHTA and CDR2 FQGNSA. The CDR3 coding sequence is TGTGCCAGCAGCCCCAGCCCGGGACAGGGGGCTCTTCGGTATGGCTACACCTTC. It is translated as CASSPSPGQGALRYGYTF.

The sample holds a few counts of this clone. The gene calls are TRBV6-6 and TRBJ1-5; D not resolved. There are 12 residues in the CDR3. The V gene lost 4 bases and the J gene lost 4 bases, with 5 bases spanning the gap. Germline CDR1 and CDR2: MNHNY and SVGAGI (reference sequence). CDR3 sequence (DNA): TGTGCCAGCAGTTTCCTTAATCAGCCCCAGCATTTT. This sequence encodes CASSFLNQPQHF.

The CDR3 reads CASSLRGLGGNTIYF. DNA for the CDR3: TGTGCCAGCAGTCTCAGGGGGCTGGGAGGAAACACCATATATTTT. V and J are TRBV28 and TRBJ1-3; 8 bases match TRBD1. The junction had 7 bases not matched to a gene; V was cut back by 5 bases and J by 4 bases. The germline V gene encodes CDR1 MDHEN and CDR2 SYDVKM. The CDR3 extends over 15 amino acids.

As concerns this clone: One junction end does not reproduce the germline sequence, and a read error may be involved. The chain couples TRBV7-9 to TRBJ1-1; D ambiguous. The V gene's germline CDR1 is SEHNR and CDR2 FQNEAQ (reference sequence). CDR3 length equals 12 residues. CDR3 protein: CASSHSNAEAFF. The CDR3 nucleotides read TGTGCCAGCAGCCACTCGAACGCTGAAGCTTTCTTT.

Only one count was recorded for this clone. The chain has TRBV3-1 (or the pseudogene TRBV3-2) and TRBJ2-5, with D perhaps TRBD2 (5 bases). Germline CDR1 reads LGHDT; CDR2 reads YNNKEL (reference sequence). This CDR3 contains 14 residues. V lost 5 bases and J lost 3, with 13 bases in between. CDR3 loop: CASSAGLPKETQYF. CDR3 in DNA: TGTGCCAGCAGCGCAGGACTGCCGAAAGAGACCCAGTACTTC.

The chain uses TRBV18 and TRBJ1-4; TRBD1 matches 11 bases. The germline V gene encodes CDR1 KGHSH and CDR2 LQKENI. This CDR3 spans 17 amino acids. With 5 bases clipped from V and 4 bases from J, the junction kept 9 bases outside the gene matches. CDR3 nucleotide sequence: TGTGCCAGCTCATCAGGACAGGGGGCGCTTGGTAATGAAAAACTGTTTTTT. This encodes CASSSGQGALGNEKLFF.

The chain joins TRBV6-4 to TRBJ2-7; 11 bases line up with TRBD2. CDR3 length equals 15 residues. Germline-derived CDR1 and CDR2 are MRHNA and SNTAGT. V was pared by 6 bases and J by 0 bases, with 4 bases of the junction left unmatched. Here the CDR3 DNA reads TGTGCCAGCAGCCAACTAGCGGGAGCCTCCTACGAGCAGTACTTC. The encoded protein is CASSQLAGASYEQYF.

The chain uses TRBV30 and TRBJ2-3; D remains unclear. CDR1 is GTSNPN and CDR2 is SVGIG in the germline V gene (reference sequence). The CDR3 has 12 residues. Deletions cut 5 bases from V and 6 bases from J, with 12 bases between. This CDR3 is CAWAQGMDTQYF. CDR3 DNA sequence: TGTGCCTGGGCACAAGGGATGGATACGCAGTATTTT.

This clone was found once. J is TRBJ2-3 and V is TRBV5-1, with 9 bases aligning to TRBD1. This CDR3 contains 16 residues. Germline CDR1 reads SGHRS; CDR2 reads YFSETQ. The junction had 6 bases not matched to a gene; V was cut back by 4 bases and J by 0 bases. The CDR3 region has the DNA TGCGCCAGCAGCCTTAGGACAGGGGCCAGCACAGATACGCAGTATTTT. Encoded protein: CASSLRTGASTDTQYF.

This sequence joins TRBV28 and TRBJ2-3, with D maybe TRBD2 (5 bases). V was trimmed by 6 bases and J by 6 bases, leaving 13 bases between them. This CDR3 is built from 13 residues. Looked up from germline, CDR1 is MDHEN and CDR2 is SYDVKM. The CDR3 loop reads CASSPGVSDTQYF. CDR3 bases: TGTGCCAGCAGCCCCGGGGTCTCCGATACGCAGTATTTT.

The chain uses TRBV28 and TRBJ2-1; unclear D gene. The CDR3 extends over 13 amino acids. V was shortened by 7 bases and J by 3 bases, with 10 bases between the two germline ends. Germline V gene data show CDR1 as MDHEN and CDR2 as SYDVKM. Written as DNA, the CDR3 is TGTGCCAGCACCGGCGGATACTACAATGAGCAGTTCTTC. This encodes CASTGGYYNEQFF.

V gene TRBV7-2 combines with J gene TRBJ2-3; TRBD1 might be the D (5 bases). There are 12 residues in the CDR3. Germline CDR1 and CDR2: SGHTA and FQGNSA. Trimming left V 6 bases short and J 9 bases short, with 13 bases between. The CDR3 spells CASSEGAPTQYF. CDR3 coding DNA: TGTGCCAGCAGTGAAGGGGCACCCACGCAGTATTTT.

This chain links TRBV4-1 with TRBJ2-3; TRBD2 might be the D (7 bases). Trimming left V 0 bases short and J 1 base short, with 14 bases between. CDR1 is MGHRA, CDR2 YSYEKL, per germline. CDR3 length equals 17 residues. CDR3 region: CASSQDWGGRGTDTQYF. The CDR3 coding sequence is TGCGCCAGCAGCCAAGATTGGGGGGGCAGGGGCACAGATACGCAGTATTTT.

The chain carries TRBV7-9 and TRBJ2-5; 12 bases line up with TRBD2. Per germline, CDR1 SEHNR and CDR2 FQNEAQ (reference sequence). The CDR3 contains 17 residues. Trimming removed 4 bases from V and 4 bases from J; junction bases left unmatched: 10. The CDR3 DNA sequence: TGTGCCAGCAGCTCCCCCCTGACTAGCGGGAGTCTAGAGACCCAGTACTTC. The encoded protein is CASSSPLTSGSLETQYF.

The chain uses TRBV6-1 and TRBJ2-1, with TRBD2 matching over 11 bases. Trimming took 2 bases from V and 7 from J; bases not matched to a gene: 22. This CDR3 is 21 amino acids long. Germline V gene data show CDR1 as MNHNS and CDR2 as SASEGT. DNA of the CDR3: TGTGCCAGCAGTGAATTCCTATGGGCTAGCGGGAGGCCCACGGCTTGGAATGAGCAGTTCTTC. Protein sequence: CASSEFLWASGRPTAWNEQFF.

The V call is TRBV7-2, the J call TRBJ2-2; 8 bases are a match to TRBD2. Per the germline V gene, CDR1 is SGHTA and CDR2 is FQGNSA. The V segment lost 1 base and the J segment 5 bases; nucleotides outside the gene matches: 9. The CDR3 loop spans 17 amino acids. CDR3 nucleotide sequence: TGTGCCAGCAGCTTAGGTCCCAGCGGGAGTAATACCGGGGAGCTGTTTTTT. Translated, it gives CASSLGPSGSNTGELFF.

The chain recombines TRBV28 with TRBJ2-1, with D perhaps TRBD1 (5 bases). With 10 bases removed from V and 9 bases from J, the gap between germline ends came to 16 bases. The germline V gene has CDR1 MDHEN and CDR2 SYDVKM. The CDR3 has 12 amino acids. The CDR3 DNA reads TGTGCCACCGGTACCAGGGTGGTTGAGCAGTTCTTC. This encodes CATGTRVVEQFF.

The CDR3 region is CASSSSGDTGELFF. CDR3 bases: TGTGCCAGCAGCTCTTCGGGAGACACCGGGGAGCTGTTTTTT. This chain joins TRBV11-3 and TRBJ2-2, with D possibly being TRBD2 (6 bases). Deletions cut 4 bases from V and 3 bases from J, with 9 bases between. Germline V lookup: CDR1 SGHNT, CDR2 YENEEA. CDR3 length equals 14 residues.

The rearrangement joins TRBV11-2 to TRBJ1-1, with 7 bases identical to TRBD1. Germline loops: CDR1 SGHAT, CDR2 FQNNGV. The CDR3 has 14 residues. V trimming: 7 bases; J trimming: 0 bases; junction bases outside the gene matches: 5. The CDR3 loop reads CASKGTAMNTEAFF. CDR3 bases: TGTGCCAGCAAAGGGACAGCAATGAACACTGAAGCTTTCTTT.